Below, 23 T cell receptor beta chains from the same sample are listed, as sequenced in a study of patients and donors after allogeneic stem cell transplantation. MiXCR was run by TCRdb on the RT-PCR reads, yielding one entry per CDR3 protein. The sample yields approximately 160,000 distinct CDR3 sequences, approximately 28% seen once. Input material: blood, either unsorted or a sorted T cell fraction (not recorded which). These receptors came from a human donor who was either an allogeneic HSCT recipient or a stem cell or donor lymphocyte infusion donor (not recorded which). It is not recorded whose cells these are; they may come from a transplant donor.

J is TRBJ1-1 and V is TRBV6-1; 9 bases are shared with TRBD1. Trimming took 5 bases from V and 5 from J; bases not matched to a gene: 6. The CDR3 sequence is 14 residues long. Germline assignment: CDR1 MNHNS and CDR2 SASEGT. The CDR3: CASSRDREVTEAFF. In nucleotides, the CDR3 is TGTGCCAGCAGTAGGGACAGGGAGGTGACTGAAGCTTTCTTT.

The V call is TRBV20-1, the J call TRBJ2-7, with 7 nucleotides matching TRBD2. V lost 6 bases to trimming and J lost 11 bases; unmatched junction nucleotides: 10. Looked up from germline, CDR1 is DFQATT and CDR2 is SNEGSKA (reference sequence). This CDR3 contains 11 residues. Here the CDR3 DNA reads TGCAGTGCCGGGGACTACAGAGTGGAGTACTTC. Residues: CSAGDYRVEYF.

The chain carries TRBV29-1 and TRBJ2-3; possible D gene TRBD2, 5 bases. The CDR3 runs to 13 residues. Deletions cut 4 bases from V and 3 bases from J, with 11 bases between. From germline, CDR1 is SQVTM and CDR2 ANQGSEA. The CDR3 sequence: CSVVPAETDTQYF. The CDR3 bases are TGCAGCGTTGTGCCAGCGGAGACAGATACGCAGTATTTT.

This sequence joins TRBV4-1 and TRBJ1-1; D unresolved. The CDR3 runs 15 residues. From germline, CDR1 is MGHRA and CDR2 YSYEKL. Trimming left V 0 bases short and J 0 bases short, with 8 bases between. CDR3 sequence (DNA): TGCGCCAGCAGCCAAGAGGCGGGTTTGAACACTGAAGCTTTCTTT. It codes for CASSQEAGLNTEAFF.

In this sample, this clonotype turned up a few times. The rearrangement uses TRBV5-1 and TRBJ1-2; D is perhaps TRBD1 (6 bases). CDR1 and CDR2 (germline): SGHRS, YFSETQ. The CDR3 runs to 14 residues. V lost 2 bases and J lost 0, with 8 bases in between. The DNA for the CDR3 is TGCGCCAGCAGCTTAGGGACAACTAACTATGGCTACACCTTC. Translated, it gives CASSLGTTNYGYTF.

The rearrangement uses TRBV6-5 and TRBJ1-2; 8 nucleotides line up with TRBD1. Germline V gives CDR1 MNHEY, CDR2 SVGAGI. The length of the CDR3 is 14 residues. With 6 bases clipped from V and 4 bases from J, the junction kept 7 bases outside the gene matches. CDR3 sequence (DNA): TGTGCCAGCAGAACTTGGACAGGGCCCTATGGCTACACCTTC. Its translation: CASRTWTGPYGYTF.

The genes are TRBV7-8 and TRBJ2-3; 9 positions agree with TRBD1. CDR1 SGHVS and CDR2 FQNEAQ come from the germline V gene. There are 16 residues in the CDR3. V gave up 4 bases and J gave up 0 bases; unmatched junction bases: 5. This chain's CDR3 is CASSYRDRASTDTQYF. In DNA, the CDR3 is TGTGCCAGCAGCTACAGGGACAGGGCTAGCACAGATACGCAGTATTTT.

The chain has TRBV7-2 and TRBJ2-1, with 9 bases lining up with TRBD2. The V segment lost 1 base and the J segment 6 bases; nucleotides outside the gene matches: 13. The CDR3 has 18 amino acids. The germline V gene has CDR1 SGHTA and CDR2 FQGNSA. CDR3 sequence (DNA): TGTGCCAGCAGCTTAGTACCCGACAGGCTAGCGGGACGCAATGAGCAGTTCTTC. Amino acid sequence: CASSLVPDRLAGRNEQFF. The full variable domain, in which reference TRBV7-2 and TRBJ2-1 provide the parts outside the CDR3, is GAGVSQSPSNKVTEKGKDVELRCDPISGHTALYWYRQSLGQGLEFLIYFQGNSAPDKSGLPSDRFSAERTGGSVSTLTIQRTQQEDSAVYLCASSLVPDRLAGRNEQFFGPGTRLTVL.

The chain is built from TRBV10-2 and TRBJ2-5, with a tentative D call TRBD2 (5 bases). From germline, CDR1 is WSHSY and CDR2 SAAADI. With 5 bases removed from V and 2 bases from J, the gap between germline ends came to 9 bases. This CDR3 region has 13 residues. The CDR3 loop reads CASSISGQETQYF. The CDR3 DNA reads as TGCGCCAGCAGTATAAGCGGACAAGAGACCCAGTACTTC.

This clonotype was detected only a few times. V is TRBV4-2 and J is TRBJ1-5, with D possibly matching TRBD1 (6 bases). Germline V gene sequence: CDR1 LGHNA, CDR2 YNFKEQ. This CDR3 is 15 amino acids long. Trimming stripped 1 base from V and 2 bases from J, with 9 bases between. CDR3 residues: CASSQGGAGNQPQHF. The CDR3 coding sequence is TGTGCCAGCAGCCAAGGGGGGGCTGGCAATCAGCCCCAGCATTTT.

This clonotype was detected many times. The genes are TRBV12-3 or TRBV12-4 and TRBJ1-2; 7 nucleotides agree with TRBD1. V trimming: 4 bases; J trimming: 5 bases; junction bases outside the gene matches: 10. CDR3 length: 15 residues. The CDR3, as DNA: TGTGCCAGCAGTTCCCCTCAACAGGGGCTGTATGGCTACACCTTC. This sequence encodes CASSSPQQGLYGYTF.

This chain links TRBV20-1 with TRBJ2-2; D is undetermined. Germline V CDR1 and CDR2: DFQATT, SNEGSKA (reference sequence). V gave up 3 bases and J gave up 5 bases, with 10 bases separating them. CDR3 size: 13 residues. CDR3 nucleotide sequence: TGCAGTGCTAGTCATAGTGTTACCGGGGAGCTGTTTTTT. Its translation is CSASHSVTGELFF.

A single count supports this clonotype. In DNA form, the CDR3 reads TGTGCCAGCAGCGCAGGGTTAGATACGCAGTATTTT. This encodes CASSAGLDTQYF. The V and J genes are TRBV9 and TRBJ2-3; TRBD1 is a possible D gene (5 bases). The V end was cut by 3 bases, the J end by 5 bases, with 7 bases between. Per germline, CDR1 SGDLS and CDR2 YYNGEE. The CDR3 contains 12 residues.

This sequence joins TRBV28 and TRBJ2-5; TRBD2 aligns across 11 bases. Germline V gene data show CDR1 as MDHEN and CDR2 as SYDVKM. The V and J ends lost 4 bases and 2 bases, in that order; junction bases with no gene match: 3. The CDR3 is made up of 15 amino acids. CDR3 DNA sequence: TGTGCCAGCAGTTCCGGGACTAGCGGACAAGAGACCCAGTACTTC. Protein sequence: CASSSGTSGQETQYF.

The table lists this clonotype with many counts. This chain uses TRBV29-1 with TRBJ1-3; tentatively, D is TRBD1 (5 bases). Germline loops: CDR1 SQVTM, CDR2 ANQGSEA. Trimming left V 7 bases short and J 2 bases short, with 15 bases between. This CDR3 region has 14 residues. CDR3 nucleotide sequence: TGCAGCGCCCGGGACCCAGCGACTGGAAACACCATATATTTT. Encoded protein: CSARDPATGNTIYF. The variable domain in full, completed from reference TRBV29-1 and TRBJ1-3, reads SAVISQKPSRDICQRGTSLTIQCQVDSQVTMMFWYRQQPGQSLTLIATANQGSEATYESGFVIDKFPISRPNLTFSTLTVSNMSPEDSSIYLCSARDPATGNTIYFGEGSWLTVV.

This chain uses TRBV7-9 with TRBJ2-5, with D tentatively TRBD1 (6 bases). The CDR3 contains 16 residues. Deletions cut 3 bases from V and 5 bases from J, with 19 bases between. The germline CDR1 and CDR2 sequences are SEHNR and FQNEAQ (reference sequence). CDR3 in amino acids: CASSFMGAVQWETQYF. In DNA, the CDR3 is TGTGCCAGCAGCTTCATGGGGGCCGTGCAGTGGGAGACCCAGTACTTC.

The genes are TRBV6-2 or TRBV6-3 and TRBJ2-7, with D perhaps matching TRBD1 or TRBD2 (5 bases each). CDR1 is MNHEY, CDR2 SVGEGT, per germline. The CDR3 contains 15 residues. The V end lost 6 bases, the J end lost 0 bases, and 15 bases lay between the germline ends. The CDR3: CASSSGTVYSYEQYF. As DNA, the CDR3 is TGTGCCAGCAGCTCCGGGACGGTTTACTCCTACGAGCAGTACTTC.

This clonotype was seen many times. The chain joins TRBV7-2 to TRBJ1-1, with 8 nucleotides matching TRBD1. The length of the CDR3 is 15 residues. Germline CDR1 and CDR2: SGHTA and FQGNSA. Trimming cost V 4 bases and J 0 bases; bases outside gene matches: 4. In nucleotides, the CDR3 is TGTGCCAGCAGCTCACAGACAGGGGTGAACACTGAAGCTTTCTTT. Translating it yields CASSSQTGVNTEAFF.

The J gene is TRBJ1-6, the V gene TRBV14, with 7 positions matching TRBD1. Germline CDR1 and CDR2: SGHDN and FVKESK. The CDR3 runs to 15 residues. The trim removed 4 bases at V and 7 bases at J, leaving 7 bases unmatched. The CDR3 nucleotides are TGTGCCAGCAGCCCCCAGGGGGTCCAAAATTCACCCCTCCACTTT. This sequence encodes CASSPQGVQNSPLHF. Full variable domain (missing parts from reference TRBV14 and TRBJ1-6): EAGVTQFPSHSVIEKGQTVTLRCDPISGHDNLYWYRRVMGKEIKFLLHFVKESKQDESGMPNNRFLAERTGGTYSTLKVQPAELEDSGVYFCASSPQGVQNSPLHFGNGTRLTVT.

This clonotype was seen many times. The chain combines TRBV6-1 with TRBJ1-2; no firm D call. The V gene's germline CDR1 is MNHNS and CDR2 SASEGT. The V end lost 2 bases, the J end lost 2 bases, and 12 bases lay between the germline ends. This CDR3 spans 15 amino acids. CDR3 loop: CASSEKTAFNYGYTF. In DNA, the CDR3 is TGTGCCAGCAGTGAAAAAACAGCCTTCAACTATGGCTACACCTTC.

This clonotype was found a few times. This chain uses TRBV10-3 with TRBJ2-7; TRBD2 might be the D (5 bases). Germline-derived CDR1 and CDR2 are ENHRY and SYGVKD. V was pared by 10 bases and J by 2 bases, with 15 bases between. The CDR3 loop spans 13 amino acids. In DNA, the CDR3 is TGTGCCACCTCGGGAACCTCTACCTACGAGCAGTACTTC. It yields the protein CATSGTSTYEQYF.

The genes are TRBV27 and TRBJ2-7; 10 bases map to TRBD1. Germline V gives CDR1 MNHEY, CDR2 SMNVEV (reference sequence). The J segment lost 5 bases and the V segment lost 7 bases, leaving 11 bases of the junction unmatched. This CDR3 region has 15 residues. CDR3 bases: TGTGCCAGCAAGTCCCCCGGACAGGGGGTCCACGAGCAGTACTTC. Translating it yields CASKSPGQGVHEQYF.

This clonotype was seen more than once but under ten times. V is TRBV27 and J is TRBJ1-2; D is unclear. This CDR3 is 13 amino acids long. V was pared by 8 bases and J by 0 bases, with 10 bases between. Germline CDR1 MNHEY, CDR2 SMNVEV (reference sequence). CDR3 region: CASGHSANYGYTF. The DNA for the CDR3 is TGTGCCAGCGGGCACTCCGCTAACTATGGCTACACCTTC.